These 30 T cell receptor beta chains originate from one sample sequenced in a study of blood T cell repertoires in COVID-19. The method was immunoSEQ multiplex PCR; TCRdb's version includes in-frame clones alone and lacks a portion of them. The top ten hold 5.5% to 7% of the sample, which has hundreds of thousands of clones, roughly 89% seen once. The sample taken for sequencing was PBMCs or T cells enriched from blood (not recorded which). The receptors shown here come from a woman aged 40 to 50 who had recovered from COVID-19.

For the CDR3, the DNA is TGCGCCAGCAACCACGGACTAGCGGGGGGGAGCGATGAGGAGCTGTTTTTT. Its protein is CASNHGLAGGSDEELFF. This chain uses TRBV5-1 with TRBJ2-2; 15 bases match TRBD2. The J segment lost 10 bases and the V segment lost 6 bases, leaving 13 bases of the junction unmatched. This CDR3 spans 17 amino acids. CDR1 is SGHRS, CDR2 YFSETQ, per germline.

The CDR3: CASSQDRGRAYEQYF. Here the CDR3 DNA reads TGTGCCAGCAGCCAAGACAGGGGGAGAGCTTACGAGCAGTACTTC. The chain couples TRBV14 to TRBJ2-7; 7 nucleotides line up with TRBD1. There are 15 residues in the CDR3. CDR1 and CDR2 from the germline V gene are SGHDN and FVKESK. Trimming removed 0 bases from V and 4 bases from J; junction bases left unmatched: 6.

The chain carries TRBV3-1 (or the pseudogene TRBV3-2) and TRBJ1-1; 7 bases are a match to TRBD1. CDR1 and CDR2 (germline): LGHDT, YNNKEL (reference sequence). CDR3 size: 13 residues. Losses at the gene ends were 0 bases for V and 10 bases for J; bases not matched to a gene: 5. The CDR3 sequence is CASSQEGGGVAFF. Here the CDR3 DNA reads TGTGCCAGCAGCCAAGAAGGAGGGGGCGTAGCTTTCTTT.

CDR3 DNA: TGTGCCACCTCACCAGGCGCCTCCTACGAGCAGTACTTC. Translated: CATSPGASYEQYF. V gene TRBV5-8 combines with J gene TRBJ2-7; D gene ambiguous. This CDR3 comprises 13 residues. Trimming pared 9 bases from V and 0 bases from J, leaving 13 bases between. The V gene's germline CDR1 is SGHTS and CDR2 YDEGEE.

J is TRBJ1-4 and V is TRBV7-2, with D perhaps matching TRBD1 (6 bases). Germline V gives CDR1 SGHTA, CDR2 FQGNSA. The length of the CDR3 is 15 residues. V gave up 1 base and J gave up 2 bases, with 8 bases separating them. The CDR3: CASSLERGTNEKLFF. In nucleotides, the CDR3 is TGTGCCAGCAGCTTAGAGAGGGGGACTAATGAAAAACTGTTTTTT.

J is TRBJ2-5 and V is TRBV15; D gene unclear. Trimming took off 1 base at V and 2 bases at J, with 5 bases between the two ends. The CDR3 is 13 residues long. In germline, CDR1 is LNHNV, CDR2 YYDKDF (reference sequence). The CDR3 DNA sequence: TGTGCCACCAGCAGAGGCGGTCAAGAGACCCAGTACTTC. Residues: CATSRGGQETQYF.

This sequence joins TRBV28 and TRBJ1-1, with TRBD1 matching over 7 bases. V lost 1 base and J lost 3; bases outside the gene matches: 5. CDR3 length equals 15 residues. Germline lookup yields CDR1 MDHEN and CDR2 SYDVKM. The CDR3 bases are TGTGCCAGCAGTTTATTGCGACAGGGATACACTGAAGCTTTCTTT. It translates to CASSLLRQGYTEAFF. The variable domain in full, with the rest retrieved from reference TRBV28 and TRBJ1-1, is DVKVTQSSRYLVKRTGEKVFLECVQDMDHENMFWYRQDPGLGLRLIYFSYDVKMKEKGDIPEGYSVSREKKERFSLILESASTNQTSMYLCASSLLRQGYTEAFFGQGTRLTVV.

CDR3 DNA: TGCAGCGTTGAACCTAGCGGGAGTGCTCCATACAATGAGCAGTTCTTC. This sequence encodes CSVEPSGSAPYNEQFF. The V and J genes are TRBV29-1 and TRBJ2-1, with 10 bases aligning to TRBD2. After removal of 2 bases from V and 4 bases from J, the junction contained 8 bases not matched to a gene. This CDR3 contains 16 residues. Per the germline V gene, CDR1 is SQVTM and CDR2 is ANQGSEA.

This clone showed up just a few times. Here the CDR3 DNA reads TGTGCCAGCAGCCAGGGGGACAGGGCTCTCGAGCAGTACTTC. Translated, it gives CASSQGDRALEQYF. J is TRBJ2-7 and V is TRBV3-1 (or the pseudogene TRBV3-2); 9 nucleotides line up with TRBD1. The CDR3 is made up of 14 amino acids. CDR1 and CDR2 (germline): LGHDT, YNNKEL (reference sequence). V trimming: 3 bases; J trimming: 6 bases; junction bases outside the gene matches: 6.

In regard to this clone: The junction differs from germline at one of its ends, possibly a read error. CDR3 sequence: CASSLERSSYEQYF. As DNA, the CDR3 is TGTGCCAGCAGTTTAGAGCGGTCCTCCTACGAGCAGTACTTC. The rearrangement uses TRBV7-2 and TRBJ2-7, with D maybe TRBD2 (5 bases). CDR3 length: 14 residues. The germline CDR1 and CDR2 sequences are SGHTA and FQGNSA.

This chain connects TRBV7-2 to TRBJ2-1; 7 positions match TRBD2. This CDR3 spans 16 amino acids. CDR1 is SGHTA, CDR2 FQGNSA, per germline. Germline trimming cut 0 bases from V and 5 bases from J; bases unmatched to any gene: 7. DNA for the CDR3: TGTGCCAGCAGCTTAGCGCCGGGAGGCCTAGACAATGAGCAGTTCTTC. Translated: CASSLAPGGLDNEQFF.

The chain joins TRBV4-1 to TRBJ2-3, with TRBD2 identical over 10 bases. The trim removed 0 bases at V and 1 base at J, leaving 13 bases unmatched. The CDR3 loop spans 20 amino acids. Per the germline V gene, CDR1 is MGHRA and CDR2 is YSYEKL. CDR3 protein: CASSQDPAQREGLRTDTQYF. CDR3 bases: TGCGCCAGCAGCCAAGACCCCGCCCAGCGGGAGGGCCTTCGCACAGATACGCAGTATTTT.

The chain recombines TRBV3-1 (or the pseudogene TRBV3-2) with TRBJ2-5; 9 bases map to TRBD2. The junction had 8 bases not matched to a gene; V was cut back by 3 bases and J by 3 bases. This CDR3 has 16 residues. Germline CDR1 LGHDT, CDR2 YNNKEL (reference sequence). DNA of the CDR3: TGTGCCAGCAGCCAGGTGACAAGCGGGAGGAAAGAGACCCAGTACTTC. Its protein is CASSQVTSGRKETQYF.

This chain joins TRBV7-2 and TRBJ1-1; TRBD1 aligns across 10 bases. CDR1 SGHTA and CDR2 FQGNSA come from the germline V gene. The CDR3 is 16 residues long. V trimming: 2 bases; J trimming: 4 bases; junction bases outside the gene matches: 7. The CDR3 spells CASSLMGRTGGTEAFF. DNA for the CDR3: TGTGCCAGCAGCTTAATGGGGAGGACAGGGGGCACTGAAGCTTTCTTT. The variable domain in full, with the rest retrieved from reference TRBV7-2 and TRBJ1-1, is GAGVSQSPSNKVTEKGKDVELRCDPISGHTALYWYRQSLGQGLEFLIYFQGNSAPDKSGLPSDRFSAERTGGSVSTLTIQRTQQEDSAVYLCASSLMGRTGGTEAFFGQGTRLTVV.

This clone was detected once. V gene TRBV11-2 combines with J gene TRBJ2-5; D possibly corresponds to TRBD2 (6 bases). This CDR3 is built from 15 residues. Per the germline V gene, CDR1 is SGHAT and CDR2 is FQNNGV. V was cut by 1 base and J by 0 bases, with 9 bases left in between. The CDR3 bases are TGTGCCAGCAGCTTAGTACGGGGGTACCAAGAGACCCAGTACTTC. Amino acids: CASSLVRGYQETQYF.

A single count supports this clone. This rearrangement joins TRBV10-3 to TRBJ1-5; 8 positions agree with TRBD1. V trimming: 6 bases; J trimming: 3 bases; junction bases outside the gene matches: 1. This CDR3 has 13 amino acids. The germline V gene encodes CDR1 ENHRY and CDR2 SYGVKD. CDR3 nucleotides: TGTGCCATCAGGGGACAGGTCAATCAGCCCCAGCATTTT. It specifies CAIRGQVNQPQHF.

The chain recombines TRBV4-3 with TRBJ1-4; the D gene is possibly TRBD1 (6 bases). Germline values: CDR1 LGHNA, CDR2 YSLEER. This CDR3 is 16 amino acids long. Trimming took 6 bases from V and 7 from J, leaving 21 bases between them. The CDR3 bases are TGCGCCAGCAGTCCCTCCCACAGGTTCAGGGGTGAAAAACTGTTTTTT. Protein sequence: CASSPSHRFRGEKLFF.

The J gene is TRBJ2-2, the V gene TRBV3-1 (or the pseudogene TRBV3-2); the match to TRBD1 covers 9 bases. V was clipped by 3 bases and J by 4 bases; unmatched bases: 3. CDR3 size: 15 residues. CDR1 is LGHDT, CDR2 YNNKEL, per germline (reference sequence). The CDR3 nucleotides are TGTGCCAGCAGCCACAGACAGGGGGTCACCGGGGAGCTGTTTTTT. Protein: CASSHRQGVTGELFF.

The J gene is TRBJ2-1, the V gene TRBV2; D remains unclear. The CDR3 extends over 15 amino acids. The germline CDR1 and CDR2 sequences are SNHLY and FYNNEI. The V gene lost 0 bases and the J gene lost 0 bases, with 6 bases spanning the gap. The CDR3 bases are TGTGCCAGCAGTGAAGCGTCAGTCTCCTACAATGAGCAGTTCTTC. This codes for CASSEASVSYNEQFF.

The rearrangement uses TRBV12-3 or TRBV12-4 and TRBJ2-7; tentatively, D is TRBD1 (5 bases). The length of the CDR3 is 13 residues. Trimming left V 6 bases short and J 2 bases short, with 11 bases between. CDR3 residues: CASRPTATYEQYF. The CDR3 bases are TGTGCCAGCAGGCCGACAGCCACCTACGAGCAGTACTTC.

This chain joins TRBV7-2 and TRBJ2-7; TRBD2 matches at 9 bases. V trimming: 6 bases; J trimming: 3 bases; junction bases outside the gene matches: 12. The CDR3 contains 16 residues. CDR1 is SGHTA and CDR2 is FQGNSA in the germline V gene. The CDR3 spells CASSALETSGDYEQYF. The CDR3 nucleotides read TGTGCCAGCAGTGCCCTAGAGACTAGCGGAGACTACGAGCAGTACTTC.

The CDR3, as DNA: TGTGCCAGCAGTCTTCAGGAGGATAGCAATCAGCCCCAGCATTTT. Residues: CASSLQEDSNQPQHF. The chain recombines TRBV28 with TRBJ1-5, with D uncertain. The V end was cut by 5 bases, the J end by 0 bases, with 11 bases between. Germline loops: CDR1 MDHEN, CDR2 SYDVKM. This CDR3 is built from 15 residues.

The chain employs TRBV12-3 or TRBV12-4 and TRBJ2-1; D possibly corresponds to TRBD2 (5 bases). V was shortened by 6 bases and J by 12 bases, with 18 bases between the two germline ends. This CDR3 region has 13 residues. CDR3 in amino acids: CASSPPLDRLQFF. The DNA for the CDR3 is TGTGCCAGCAGCCCTCCACTAGACCGCTTGCAGTTCTTC.

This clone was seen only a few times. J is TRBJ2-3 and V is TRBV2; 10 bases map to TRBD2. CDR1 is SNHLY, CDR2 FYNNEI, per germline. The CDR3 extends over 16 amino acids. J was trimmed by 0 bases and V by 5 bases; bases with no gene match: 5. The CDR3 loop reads CASSRLAGTSTDTQYF. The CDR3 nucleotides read TGTGCCAGCAGTAGACTAGCGGGTACTAGCACAGATACGCAGTATTTT.

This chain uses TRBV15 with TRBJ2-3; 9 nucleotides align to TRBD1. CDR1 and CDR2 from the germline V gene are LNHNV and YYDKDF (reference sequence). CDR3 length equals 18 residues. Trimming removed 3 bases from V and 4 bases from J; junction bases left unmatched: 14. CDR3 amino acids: CATSSRRTGAHNSDTQYF. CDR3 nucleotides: TGTGCCACCAGCAGCCGCAGGACAGGGGCGCATAATTCAGATACGCAGTATTTT.

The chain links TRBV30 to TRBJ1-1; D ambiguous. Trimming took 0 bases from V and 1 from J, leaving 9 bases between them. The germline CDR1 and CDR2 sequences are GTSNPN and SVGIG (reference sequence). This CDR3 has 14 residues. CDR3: CAWSVGLGNTEAFF. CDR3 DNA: TGTGCCTGGAGTGTAGGACTGGGGAACACTGAAGCTTTCTTT. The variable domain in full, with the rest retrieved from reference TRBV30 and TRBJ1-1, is SQTIHQWPATLVQPVGSPLSLECTVEGTSNPNLYWYRQAAGRGLQLLFYSVGIGQISSEVPQNLSASRPQDRQFILSSKKLLLSDSGFYLCAWSVGLGNTEAFFGQGTRLTVV.

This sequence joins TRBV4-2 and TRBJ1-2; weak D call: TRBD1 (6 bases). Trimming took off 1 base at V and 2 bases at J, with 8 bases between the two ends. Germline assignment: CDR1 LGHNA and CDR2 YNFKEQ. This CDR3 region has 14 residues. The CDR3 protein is CASSQGTGNYGYTF. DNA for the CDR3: TGTGCCAGCAGCCAAGGTACAGGGAACTATGGCTACACCTTC.

The CDR3, as DNA: TGTGCCAGCAGCACCACCGGGACAAATTTCTACGAGCAGTACTTC. Translated: CASSTTGTNFYEQYF. V usage is TRBV7-3 and J usage is TRBJ2-7; D might be TRBD1 (6 bases). The CDR3 sequence is 15 residues long. Per the germline V gene, CDR1 is SGHTA and CDR2 is FQGTGA. Trimming removed 5 bases from V and 3 bases from J, with 17 bases in between.

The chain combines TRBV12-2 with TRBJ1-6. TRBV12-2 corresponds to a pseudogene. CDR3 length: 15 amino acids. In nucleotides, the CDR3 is TGTGCAAGTCGCACCCCGCGGAGGCGGAATTCACCCCTCCACTTT. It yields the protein CASRTPRRRNSPLHF.

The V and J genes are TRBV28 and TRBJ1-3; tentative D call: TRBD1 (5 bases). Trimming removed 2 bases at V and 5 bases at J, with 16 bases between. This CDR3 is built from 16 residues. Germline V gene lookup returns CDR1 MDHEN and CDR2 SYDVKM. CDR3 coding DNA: TGTGCCAGCAGTTTAACTGGGGGGGGGATCCGAAACACCATATATTTT. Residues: CASSLTGGGIRNTIYF.